Sequencing of this T cell receptor (beta chain) was carried out in a study of T-cell reconstitution after alpha-beta-depleted transplantation in children listed by TCRdb under 2016. In the study overall: Using TCR repertoire profiling, the study followed T-cell immune reconstitution in a quantitative way in children after TCRalphabeta/CD19-depleted allogeneic hematopoietic cell transplantation.

The sample's treatment or condition, from its label and the paper: allogeneic hematopoietic cell transplantation with graft depleted of TCRalphabeta T cells and CD19 B cells. Transplant recipients were children who received TCRalphabeta/CD19-depleted allogeneic hematopoietic cell grafts. For CDR1 and CDR2, the germline V gene lists SGHVS and FQNEAQ. V sheds 8 bases and J sheds 4 bases, leaving 21 bases between their ends. The CDR3 spans 16 residues, from the cysteine through the phenylalanine. Only the CDR3 DNA is retained, 48 bases long and in frame from the first base. There are many counts of this clonotype. The antigen this receptor binds is unknown. Base qualities are missing; no much larger clone stands one base away. The library was obtained by PCR. The sequencer listed for this sample is Illumina HiSeq 2500. TCR libraries were prepared with molecular barcoding, using unique molecular identifiers to normalize TCRbeta repertoire quantification. TCRdb itself trimmed the public reads at Q25 with fastp, ran MiXCR and retained productive beta chains. Merged by CDR3 protein, the rows form single entries marked with the most common genes and DNA. The sample table holds around 670,000 distinct CDR3 sequences, of which 13% were seen once. About 0.77% of the sample is in the top ten clones.

Paper-wide results and their limitations: Over subsequent months, a decline in hyperexpanded clone frequencies was noted, and after one year, T-cell counts and TCRbeta diversity were mostly ascribed to newly produced T cells. The apparently early recovery of alphabetaT-cell counts about two months after transplant reportedly depended on only several hundred rapidly expanded clones that came from non-depleted graft cells. In some patients, the high TCRbeta diversity seen at day 60 was put down to recipient T cells and intrathymic progenitors that had survived conditioning.

The receptor comes from a girl aged 2 to 9 with congenital amegakaryocytic thrombocytopenia, due to receive a stem cell transplant. Recombination linked TRBV7-8 to TRBJ2-1; the D region possibly corresponds to TRBD2 (6 bases align). The sample here was PBMCs, taken before TCRalphabeta/CD19-depleted stem cell transplant. Read as DNA, the sequence is TGTGCCAGCGACCTGGTGGCGGGAAATTCGTACAATGAGCAGTTCTTC. It encodes CASDLVAGNSYNEQFF.